These 18 T cell receptor beta chains share one sample of origin, sequenced in a study of T cell changes during pregnancy in multiple sclerosis. Sequencing used immunoSEQ multiplex PCR; TCRdb keeps in-frame clones, though not all of them. The repertoire holds 40,000 to 45,000 clones, with approximately 91% as singletons. This specimen consisted of CD4+ T cells from peripheral blood mononuclear cells, obtained in the second trimester of pregnancy. These receptor sequences come from a female donor in good health, enrolled as a control in a pregnancy study.

V is TRBV10-1 and J is TRBJ2-1; TRBD1 matches at 9 bases. Losses at the gene ends were 1 base for V and 8 bases for J; bases not matched to a gene: 6. The CDR3 has 15 amino acids. The germline CDR1 and CDR2 sequences are WNHNN and SYGVQD (reference sequence). The CDR3 DNA reads as TGCGCCAGCAGTGAGTACGGACAGGGGAGCGATGAGCAGTTCTTC. This codes for CASSEYGQGSDEQFF.

The chain couples TRBV6-5 to TRBJ2-2, with D perhaps TRBD1 (5 bases). V was trimmed by 7 bases and J by 4 bases, leaving 13 bases between them. This CDR3 contains 14 residues. Germline V gives CDR1 MNHEY, CDR2 SVGAGI. CDR3 bases: TGTGCCAGCACGTCAGGGATTTTCACCGGGGAGCTGTTTTTT. It encodes CASTSGIFTGELFF.

The J gene is TRBJ2-5, the V gene TRBV9; 16 nucleotides match TRBD2. Germline V gene sequence: CDR1 SGDLS, CDR2 YYNGEE. The V segment lost 7 bases and the J segment 5 bases; nucleotides outside the gene matches: 5. The CDR3 covers 15 residues. The CDR3 loop is CASGTSGGGAETQYF. DNA for the CDR3: TGTGCCAGCGGGACTAGCGGGGGGGGAGCGGAGACCCAGTACTTC.

This chain connects TRBV28 to TRBJ2-1; 7 nucleotides match TRBD2. CDR1 MDHEN and CDR2 SYDVKM come from the germline V gene. The CDR3 runs to 14 residues. The V and J ends lost 7 bases and 9 bases, in that order; junction bases with no gene match: 12. CDR3 residues: CASNLGGSIFEQFF. The CDR3 DNA reads as TGTGCCAGCAACTTAGGCGGGAGCATCTTTGAGCAGTTCTTC.

The chain combines TRBV19 with TRBJ1-5, with D tentatively TRBD1 (5 bases). This CDR3 contains 15 residues. The germline V and J ends were trimmed by 6 bases and 7 bases, with 19 bases remaining between them. Germline V gene lookup returns CDR1 LNHDA and CDR2 SQIVND (reference sequence). For the CDR3, the DNA is TGTGCCAGTAGCCAGGGTGGAGGGCCCGGACAGCCCCAGCATTTT. Protein product: CASSQGGGPGQPQHF.

V usage is TRBV21-1 and J usage is TRBJ1-1; TRBD1, the D gene given by the table, was not confirmed from the DNA. TRBV21-1 is shown as a pseudogene. The CDR3 runs to 18 residues. The CDR3 nucleotides read TGTGCCAGCAGCAGACGCCACGCTTACCGGGACAGAATCCCGGAAGCTTTCTTT. Translation gives CASSRRHAYRDRIPEAFF.

This clone has only one observation. The rearrangement links TRBV10-3 to TRBJ2-1, with 15 bases aligning to TRBD2. Germline CDR1 reads ENHRY; CDR2 reads SYGVKD. After removal of 9 bases from V and 5 bases from J, the junction contained 8 bases not matched to a gene. The CDR3 length is 16 residues. This CDR3 reads CAMGPGTSGGNNEQFF. CDR3 DNA: TGTGCCATGGGTCCCGGGACTAGCGGGGGGAACAATGAGCAGTTCTTC.

The chain recombines TRBV15 with TRBJ2-3; 11 positions agree with TRBD2. This CDR3 spans 14 amino acids. With V trimmed by 3 bases and J by 5 bases, 1 base remained unmatched. CDR1 is LNHNV and CDR2 is YYDKDF in the germline V gene (reference sequence). CDR3 protein: CATSRGLAEDTQYF. The CDR3 DNA follows: TGTGCCACCAGCAGGGGACTAGCGGAAGATACGCAGTATTTT.

The rearrangement links TRBV15 to TRBJ2-3; TRBD2 is a possible D gene (6 bases). Germline V gives CDR1 LNHNV, CDR2 YYDKDF (reference sequence). The CDR3 length is 16 residues. V was trimmed by 3 bases and J by 2 bases, leaving 15 bases between them. CDR3 sequence (DNA): TGTGCCACCAGCAGCCGAACTAGCACCTACACAGATACGCAGTATTTT. Translating gives CATSSRTSTYTDTQYF. Drawing the rest from reference TRBV15 and TRBJ2-3, the complete variable domain is DAMVIQNPRYQVTQFGKPVTLSCSQTLNHNVMYWYQQKSSQAPKLLFHYYDKDFNNEADTPDNFQSRRPNTSFCFLDIRSPGLGDTAMYLCATSSRTSTYTDTQYFGPGTRLTVL.

The V call is TRBV7-2, the J call TRBJ2-3; the D gene is possibly TRBD2 (5 bases). This CDR3 has 18 amino acids. Germline V gives CDR1 SGHTA, CDR2 FQGNSA. Trimming took off 1 base at V and 4 bases at J, with 21 bases between the two ends. This chain's CDR3 is CASSLGVTIQPGSDTQYF. The CDR3 bases are TGTGCCAGCAGCTTAGGGGTGACTATCCAACCGGGCTCAGATACGCAGTATTTT.

This clone appeared a single time. The J gene is TRBJ2-7, the V gene TRBV18; D is undetermined. Germline V gene lookup returns CDR1 KGHSH and CDR2 LQKENI. The V end was cut by 8 bases, the J end by 4 bases, with 18 bases between. This CDR3 is built from 14 residues. CDR3 in DNA: TGTGCCAGCCGATCGGGTCAGCTTACGTACGAGCAGTACTTC. Translated, it gives CASRSGQLTYEQYF.

V gene TRBV19 combines with J gene TRBJ2-5, with D perhaps matching TRBD2 (6 bases). Germline-derived CDR1 and CDR2 are LNHDA and SQIVND (reference sequence). This CDR3 region has 13 residues. V was pared by 6 bases and J by 3 bases, with 11 bases between. The CDR3, as DNA: TGTGCCAGTAGGGAGGGGTCGGAAGAGACCCAGTACTTC. This encodes CASREGSEETQYF.

The CDR3 region is CASSLAAGIPTYEQYF. DNA of the CDR3: TGCGCCAGCAGCTTGGCGGCAGGGATCCCAACCTACGAGCAGTACTTC. The V and J genes are TRBV5-1 and TRBJ2-7; TRBD1 is a possible D gene (5 bases). V dropped 0 bases and J dropped 2 bases, with 15 bases sitting between them. Germline V lookup: CDR1 SGHRS, CDR2 YFSETQ. This CDR3 has 16 residues.

This clone came up a few times. V usage is TRBV28 and J usage is TRBJ1-5; TRBD1 aligns across 7 bases. The CDR3 is 14 residues long. Germline CDR1 and CDR2: MDHEN and SYDVKM. V trimming: 6 bases; J trimming: 7 bases; junction bases outside the gene matches: 9. The CDR3 coding sequence is TGTGCCAGCAGACTTGGGACAGTGCGGCAGCCCCAGCATTTT. Residues: CASRLGTVRQPQHF.

The chain joins TRBV5-1 to TRBJ2-1; 12 bases align to TRBD2. The CDR3 spans 16 residues. V lost 1 base and J lost 7; bases outside the gene matches: 6. Germline CDR1 is SGHRS and CDR2 is YFSETQ. CDR3 in amino acids: CASSLSLAGGLNEQFF. CDR3 in DNA: TGCGCCAGCAGCTTGAGCCTAGCGGGGGGGCTGAATGAGCAGTTCTTC.

This clone was found once. The J gene is TRBJ2-3, the V gene TRBV27; D unclear. Per the germline V gene, CDR1 is MNHEY and CDR2 is SMNVEV (reference sequence). The CDR3 is 14 amino acids. V was shortened by 5 bases and J by 0 bases, with 9 bases between the two germline ends. This chain's CDR3 is CASSPLISTDTQYF. CDR3 DNA sequence: TGTGCCAGCAGTCCCCTTATTAGCACAGATACGCAGTATTTT.

The J gene is TRBJ1-2, the V gene TRBV2; D is undetermined. V gave up 6 bases and J gave up 0 bases, with 5 bases separating them. The CDR3 runs to 12 residues. CDR1 SNHLY and CDR2 FYNNEI come from the germline V gene. The CDR3 DNA is TGTGCCAGCAGAGAGGCTAACTATGGCTACACCTTC. Residues: CASREANYGYTF.

This chain links TRBV29-1 with TRBJ2-7, with D perhaps matching TRBD1 (6 bases). CDR1 SQVTM and CDR2 ANQGSEA come from the germline V gene. Between the trimmed V and J ends, which lost 4 bases and 4 bases, there was a span of 14 bases. The CDR3 consists of 13 residues. The CDR3 reads CSVGQGSSYEQYF. The CDR3 DNA follows: TGCAGCGTTGGTCAGGGGTCCTCTTACGAGCAGTACTTC.